One and the same sample provided the 2 T cell receptor beta chains below, sequenced in a study of STAT5B mutations in CD4+ large granular lymphocyte leukemia. Method: immunoSEQ multiplex PCR; TCRdb's copy keeps in-frame clones and lacks some. Among 30,000 to 40,000 clones listed, over 70% were seen once. Sequencing was done on a sample of CD4+ T cells from blood buffy coats. These receptors were obtained from a human donor in good health.

The chain uses TRBV7-3 and TRBJ2-7; unclear D gene. V dropped 1 base and J dropped 1 base, with 5 bases sitting between them. Germline CDR1 SGHTA, CDR2 FQGTGA. The CDR3 is made up of 13 amino acids. CDR3 protein: CASSLNPSYEQYF. DNA for the CDR3: TGTGCCAGCAGCTTAAATCCTTCCTACGAGCAGTACTTC. The variable domain in full, completed from reference TRBV7-3 and TRBJ2-7, reads GAGVSQTPSNKVTEKGKYVELRCDPISGHTALYWYRQSLGQGPEFLIYFQGTGAADDSGLPNDRFFAVRPEGSVSTLKIQRTERGDSAVYLCASSLNPSYEQYFGPGTRLTVT.

J is TRBJ2-5 and V is TRBV7-2; 7 bases are a match to TRBD1. This CDR3 spans 14 amino acids. The trim removed 4 bases at V and 7 bases at J, leaving 9 bases unmatched. The germline V gene encodes CDR1 SGHTA and CDR2 FQGNSA. The CDR3, as DNA: TGTGCCAGCAGCTACGACAGGGTGGGCACGACCCAGTACTTC. This sequence encodes CASSYDRVGTTQYF.